These 9 T cell receptor beta chains were all obtained from the same sample, sequenced in a study of blood T cell repertoires in COVID-19. Assay: immunoSEQ multiplex PCR; the TCRdb copy retains only in-frame clones and omits some. The sample contains roughly 220,000 clones, around 91% of which appear only once. Input material: PBMCs or T cells enriched from blood (not recorded which). These TCRs come from a young woman in a cohort exposed to, infected with or recovered from COVID-19 (not recorded which).

The V call is TRBV6-4, the J call TRBJ1-6; TRBD1 aligns across 8 bases. The germline V gene encodes CDR1 MRHNA and CDR2 SNTAGT. V shed 6 bases, J shed 6 bases, and the junction held 7 bases outside the gene matches. This CDR3 has 15 residues. The CDR3 spells CASSQMGQANSPLHF. The DNA of the CDR3 is TGTGCCAGCAGCCAAATGGGACAGGCTAATTCACCCCTCCACTTT.

This rearrangement joins TRBV19 to TRBJ2-5, with D uncertain. The CDR3 has 13 amino acids. V lost 4 bases and J 4 bases, leaving 10 bases between the germline ends. Germline CDR1 reads LNHDA; CDR2 reads SQIVND (reference sequence). The CDR3 sequence: CASSTQKRETQYF. CDR3 DNA: TGTGCCAGTAGTACCCAAAAGAGAGAGACCCAGTACTTC. Variable domain in full (rest from reference TRBV19 and TRBJ2-5): DGGITQSPKYLFRKEGQNVTLSCEQNLNHDAMYWYRQDPGQGLRLIYYSQIVNDFQKGDIAEGYSVSREKKESFPLTVTSAQKNPTAFYLCASSTQKRETQYFGPGTRLLVL.

The rearrangement uses TRBV30 and TRBJ1-2; TRBD1 matches at 7 bases. Germline V gene sequence: CDR1 GTSNPN, CDR2 SVGIG (reference sequence). The CDR3 has 13 residues. The ends lost 4 bases at V and 5 bases at J; junction bases unmatched: 7. The CDR3 coding sequence is TGTGCCTGGACTCCTACAGGGGATTATGGCTACACCTTC. This sequence encodes CAWTPTGDYGYTF. Variable domain in full (rest from reference TRBV30 and TRBJ1-2): SQTIHQWPATLVQPVGSPLSLECTVEGTSNPNLYWYRQAAGRGLQLLFYSVGIGQISSEVPQNLSASRPQDRQFILSSKKLLLSDSGFYLCAWTPTGDYGYTFGSGTRLTVV.

The rearrangement links TRBV29-1 to TRBJ1-5, with 10 bases identical to TRBD1. V was clipped by 5 bases and J by 3 bases; unmatched bases: 4. Germline V gene lookup returns CDR1 SQVTM and CDR2 ANQGSEA. This CDR3 is built from 14 residues. CDR3 residues: CSVRTGGDNQPQHF. For the CDR3, the DNA is TGCAGCGTTCGGACAGGGGGGGACAATCAGCCCCAGCATTTT. Complete variable domain (other parts from reference TRBV29-1 and TRBJ1-5): SAVISQKPSRDICQRGTSLTIQCQVDSQVTMMFWYRQQPGQSLTLIATANQGSEATYESGFVIDKFPISRPNLTFSTLTVSNMSPEDSSIYLCSVRTGGDNQPQHFGDGTRLSIL.

This chain connects TRBV25-1 to TRBJ2-1, with D perhaps matching TRBD1 (6 bases). Between the trimmed V and J ends, which lost 4 bases and 2 bases, there was a span of 15 bases. Germline V gene sequence: CDR1 MGHDK, CDR2 SYGVNS. The CDR3 sequence is 16 residues long. Here the CDR3 reads CASSGTEAITYNEQFF. CDR3 nucleotide sequence: TGTGCCAGCAGTGGGACAGAAGCTATTACCTACAATGAGCAGTTCTTC.

This chain uses TRBV5-4 with TRBJ1-2; tentatively, D is TRBD1 (5 bases). The CDR3 sequence is 12 residues long. Germline CDR1 SGHNT, CDR2 YYREEE (reference sequence). V was cut by 3 bases and J by 8 bases, with 11 bases left in between. The CDR3 region has the DNA TGTGCCAGCAGCTCCGACAGTGGGGGCTACACCTTC. It yields the protein CASSSDSGGYTF.

This clone appeared a single time. The genes are TRBV5-6 and TRBJ2-7, with 9 bases fitting TRBD1. Germline loops: CDR1 SGHDT, CDR2 YYEEEE. Losses at the gene ends were 4 bases for V and 6 bases for J; bases not matched to a gene: 8. The CDR3 extends over 14 amino acids. The CDR3 spells CASSRRDRVGEQYF. CDR3 nucleotides: TGTGCCAGCAGCCGCCGGGACAGGGTGGGCGAGCAGTACTTC.

The J gene is TRBJ2-7, the V gene TRBV5-1; 8 bases fit TRBD1. Trimming cost V 0 bases and J 5 bases; bases outside gene matches: 4. From germline, CDR1 is SGHRS and CDR2 YFSETQ. The CDR3 runs to 14 residues. This CDR3 reads CASSLGTGMDEQYF. DNA for the CDR3: TGCGCCAGCAGCTTGGGGACAGGGATGGACGAGCAGTACTTC.

This chain links TRBV9 with TRBJ2-3, with 12 bases fitting TRBD2. The germline gives CDR1 SGDLS, CDR2 YYNGEE. CDR3 size: 18 residues. Trimming removed 6 bases from V and 2 bases from J; junction bases left unmatched: 13. The CDR3 sequence is CASTRTSGTSINTDTQYF. The CDR3 DNA reads as TGTGCCAGCACCAGGACTAGCGGGACATCCATAAACACAGATACGCAGTATTTT.